This T cell receptor beta chain was identified in a study of T cells in Graves' hyperthyroidism and ophthalmopathy. The CDR3 is 16 amino acids. CDR1 is LNHNV and CDR2 is YYDKDF in the germline V gene (reference sequence). V trimming: 6 bases; J trimming: 8 bases; junction bases outside the gene matches: 14. This clonotype has ten or more counts. Researchers took RNA transcripts and amplified the TCR beta CDR3 regions from them. First-round RT-PCR with HTBI primers amplified the TCR CDR3 region. From the multiplex PCR reads, TCRdb called clonotypes with MiXCR, one entry per CDR3 protein. The data show about 400,000 distinct CDR3 sequences, about a sixth seen once.

The sequenced material came from blood. The chain recombines TRBV15 with TRBJ2-1, with TRBD2 matching over 9 bases. The clonotype comes from a woman under 30 with Graves' hyperthyroidism that later progressed to Graves' ophthalmopathy. The CDR3 region is CATSPSGGTRVHEQFF. The DNA of the CDR3 is TGTGCCACCAGTCCGAGCGGGGGGACTAGGGTCCATGAGCAGTTCTTC.